The 20 T cell receptor beta chains given below trace back to one sample, sequenced in a study of cytomegalovirus exposure and HLA in healthy donors. Use of 60 Vbeta and 13 Jbeta primers characterized the PCR. Using immunoSEQ multiplex PCR, the repertoire was profiled, and TCRdb retains in-frame clones only, with some absent. Of 240,000 or so clones in the sample, around 80% are singletons; the top ten hold 5% to 6%. The specimen sequenced was PBMCs. These receptors all come from a middle-aged woman in good health and CMV-seropositive.

The J gene is TRBJ2-1, the V gene TRBV7-3; the D gene is possibly TRBD2 (5 bases). This CDR3 is built from 14 residues. Germline CDR1 is SGHTA and CDR2 is FQGTGA. Deletions cut 2 bases from V and 4 bases from J, with 9 bases between. The CDR3 reads CASSLYGEYNEQFF. Here the CDR3 DNA reads TGTGCCAGCAGCTTATACGGGGAGTACAATGAGCAGTTCTTC.

In this sample, this clone turned up a few times. This chain joins TRBV7-3 and TRBJ2-1, with a tentative D call TRBD1 (5 bases). With 0 bases removed from V and 0 bases from J, the gap between germline ends came to 12 bases. The germline V gene encodes CDR1 SGHTA and CDR2 FQGTGA. The CDR3 has 17 amino acids. CDR3 sequence reads: CASSLTGAASSYNEQFF. In nucleotides, the CDR3 is TGTGCCAGCAGCTTAACTGGGGCGGCAAGCTCCTACAATGAGCAGTTCTTC.

The genes are TRBV7-7 and TRBJ2-1; D might be TRBD1 (6 bases). Trimming left V 1 base short and J 7 bases short, with 11 bases between. The CDR3 spans 14 residues. CDR1 is SSHAT and CDR2 is FNYEAQ in the germline V gene (reference sequence). For the CDR3, the DNA is TGTGCCAGCAGCTTAGGAAGGGGGTCAAATGAGCAGTTCTTC. Protein: CASSLGRGSNEQFF.

V gene TRBV27 combines with J gene TRBJ1-5; D gene uncertain. V gave up 6 bases and J gave up 8 bases, with 11 bases separating them. Germline CDR1 is MNHEY and CDR2 is SMNVEV (reference sequence). The CDR3 runs 12 residues. This CDR3 reads CASSIVGEPQHF. CDR3 nucleotides: TGTGCCAGCAGCATCGTGGGCGAGCCCCAGCATTTT.

The CDR3 DNA reads as TGCGCCAGCAGCCGCCTGACTAGCGGGAGTACAGATACGCAGTATTTT. Translated: CASSRLTSGSTDTQYF. The chain recombines TRBV5-1 with TRBJ2-3, with 12 bases aligning to TRBD2. The V and J ends lost 4 bases and 3 bases, in that order; junction bases with no gene match: 6. The CDR3 length is 16 residues. Germline V lookup: CDR1 SGHRS, CDR2 YFSETQ.

The CDR3 DNA sequence: TGTGCCAGTAGTATCCCAGGGATGAATTCACCCCTCCACTTT. Translating it yields CASSIPGMNSPLHF. J is TRBJ1-6 and V is TRBV19; the D gene is possibly TRBD1 (5 bases). Per germline, CDR1 LNHDA and CDR2 SQIVND (reference sequence). The CDR3 spans 14 residues. V dropped 3 bases and J dropped 7 bases, with 10 bases sitting between them.

The chain employs TRBV7-3 and TRBJ2-3; 7 nucleotides match TRBD1. The germline V gene has CDR1 SGHTA and CDR2 FQGTGA. Unmatched junction bases numbered 8, after V lost 5 bases and J lost 3 bases. This CDR3 has 15 residues. This CDR3 reads CASSPQTGRTDTQYF. The CDR3 DNA sequence: TGTGCCAGCAGCCCCCAGACAGGGCGGACAGATACGCAGTATTTT.

For this clone: A junction end diverges from the germline sequence, so it may reflect a read error. The chain joins TRBV7-9 to TRBJ2-7; no clear D gene. The CDR3 contains 11 residues. Germline CDR1 reads SEHNR; CDR2 reads FQNEAQ (reference sequence). DNA of the CDR3: TGTTCCAGCAGTTCAACCTACGAGCAGTACTTC. The encoded protein is CSSSSTYEQYF.

This clone was detected only a few times. This chain links TRBV6-5 with TRBJ2-5; D gene ambiguous. CDR1 is MNHEY and CDR2 is SVGAGI in the germline V gene. The CDR3 sequence is 15 residues long. V lost 0 bases to trimming and J lost 2 bases, with 10 bases between them. CDR3 residues: CASSYSRARQETQYF. CDR3 nucleotide sequence: TGTGCCAGCAGTTACTCGAGAGCCCGGCAAGAGACCCAGTACTTC.

This clone was seen just once. This chain connects TRBV2 to TRBJ1-3, with 7 bases aligning to TRBD1. V shed 5 bases and J 0 bases; nucleotides not matched to a gene: 4. CDR1 and CDR2 (germline): SNHLY, FYNNEI. There are 15 residues in the CDR3. The CDR3 loop is CASSMGQISGNTIYF. The DNA of the CDR3 is TGTGCCAGCAGTATGGGACAGATCTCTGGAAACACCATATATTTT. Combining the CDR3 with reference TRBV2 and TRBJ1-3 gives the whole variable domain EPEVTQTPSHQVTQMGQEVILRCVPISNHLYFYWYRQILGQKVEFLVSFYNNEISEKSEIFDDQFSVERPDGSNFTLKIRSTKLEDSAMYFCASSMGQISGNTIYFGEGSWLTVV.

The chain carries TRBV2 and TRBJ1-1; no clear D gene. Trimming pared 1 base from V and 0 bases from J, leaving 6 bases between. Per germline, CDR1 SNHLY and CDR2 FYNNEI. There are 14 residues in the CDR3. The CDR3 DNA follows: TGTGCCAGCAGTGAAGGGCGGATGAACACTGAAGCTTTCTTT. It yields the protein CASSEGRMNTEAFF.

V and J are TRBV5-1 and TRBJ1-1; 10 bases match TRBD1. CDR1 and CDR2 from the germline V gene are SGHRS and YFSETQ. The CDR3 totals 16 residues. Trimming removed 0 bases from V and 2 bases from J; junction bases left unmatched: 4. CDR3 sequence: CASSLGDRGRNTEAFF. CDR3 DNA: TGCGCCAGCAGCTTGGGGGACAGGGGTCGTAACACTGAAGCTTTCTTT.

The rearrangement joins TRBV27 to TRBJ1-3, with 7 bases identical to TRBD1. The ends lost 4 bases at V and 4 bases at J; junction bases unmatched: 7. The CDR3 runs 15 residues. Germline assignment: CDR1 MNHEY and CDR2 SMNVEV (reference sequence). The CDR3 DNA sequence: TGTGCCAGCAGTTCACTTACAGGGGAAGGAAACACCATATATTTT. Residues: CASSSLTGEGNTIYF.

The genes are TRBV9 and TRBJ2-1; 10 nucleotides line up with TRBD2. The trim removed 3 bases at V and 7 bases at J, leaving 1 base unmatched. Per the germline V gene, CDR1 is SGDLS and CDR2 is YYNGEE. The CDR3 has 13 amino acids. CDR3 sequence (DNA): TGTGCCAGCAGCGGGACTAGCGGAAATGAGCAGTTCTTC. Amino acid sequence: CASSGTSGNEQFF. Using reference TRBV9 and TRBJ2-1 for the parts outside the CDR3, the full variable domain is DSGVTQTPKHLITATGQRVTLRCSPRSGDLSVYWYQQSLDQGLQFLIQYYNGEERAKGNILERFSAQQFPDLHSELNLSSLELGDSALYFCASSGTSGNEQFFGPGTRLTVL.

CDR3 residues: CASSQDLGGGAEADTQYF. CDR3 coding DNA: TGTGCCAGCAGCCAAGATCTCGGCGGGGGGGCCGAGGCAGATACGCAGTATTTT. The chain has TRBV4-2 and TRBJ2-3; 9 bases are shared with TRBD2. The CDR3 consists of 18 residues. Germline loops: CDR1 LGHNA, CDR2 YNFKEQ. The V gene end was trimmed by 0 bases and the J gene end by 4 bases; junction bases not matched to a gene: 11.

This clone was picked up a small number of times. The V call is TRBV6-5, the J call TRBJ2-2; 8 nucleotides line up with TRBD1. V trimming: 7 bases; J trimming: 6 bases; junction bases outside the gene matches: 10. The V gene's germline CDR1 is MNHEY and CDR2 SVGAGI. The CDR3 totals 15 residues. CDR3 nucleotides: TGTGCCAGCATGGCAGGGGGCTGGAAAGCCGGGGAGCTGTTTTTT. Protein: CASMAGGWKAGELFF.

The genes are TRBV10-3 and TRBJ1-1; D gene ambiguous. V was pared by 6 bases and J by 5 bases, with 13 bases between. The CDR3 sequence is 13 residues long. Germline values: CDR1 ENHRY, CDR2 SYGVKD. CDR3 amino acids: CAISPGVETEAFF. CDR3 DNA sequence: TGTGCCATCAGCCCAGGCGTTGAGACTGAAGCTTTCTTT.

V usage is TRBV11-1 and J usage is TRBJ1-2; TRBD1 matches at 8 bases. Germline CDR1 reads SGHAT; CDR2 reads FQDESV (reference sequence). V was clipped by 6 bases and J by 3 bases; unmatched bases: 3. The CDR3 is 13 residues long. The CDR3 region has the DNA TGTGCCAGCAGATCGACAGGGGACTATGGCTACACCTTC. Translated: CASRSTGDYGYTF. The full variable domain, completed using reference TRBV11-1 and TRBJ1-2, is EAEVAQSPRYKITEKSQAVAFWCDPISGHATLYWYRQILGQGPELLVQFQDESVVDDSQLPKDRFSAERLKGVDSTLKIQPAELGDSAMYLCASRSTGDYGYTFGSGTRLTVV.

The rearrangement links TRBV11-2 to TRBJ1-2; D call uncertain. The CDR3 covers 13 residues. V gave up 4 bases and J gave up 0 bases, with 6 bases separating them. Germline assignment: CDR1 SGHAT and CDR2 FQNNGV. CDR3 region: CASSSIANYGYTF. CDR3 DNA: TGTGCCAGCAGCTCCATAGCTAACTATGGCTACACCTTC.

This clone is a singleton in its sample. The chain joins TRBV7-2 to TRBJ1-2, with D perhaps TRBD1 (6 bases). The germline CDR1 and CDR2 sequences are SGHTA and FQGNSA. The CDR3 runs to 17 residues. V lost 1 base and J 5 bases, leaving 20 bases between the germline ends. The CDR3 DNA sequence: TGTGCCAGCAGCTTAGGCATTACAGGGTGGGGTAAATATGGCTACACCTTC. It encodes CASSLGITGWGKYGYTF.